A single sample gave rise to the 9 T cell receptor beta chains below, sequenced in a study of T-cell memory formation after mild COVID-19. TCRdb fed the 5' RACE reads into MiXCR, producing one record per CDR3 protein. The sample has a few hundred thousand distinct CDR3 sequences, 20% to 25% seen once. Sequencing input: PBMCs or a T cell subset sorted from them (not recorded which). All receptors derive from an adult woman who had mild COVID-19 (a few samples of this study predate the infection). Cell type and time point are not known.

The chain recombines TRBV7-3 with TRBJ1-2; 7 nucleotides align to TRBD1. With V trimmed by 9 bases and J by 4 bases, 11 bases remained unmatched. CDR1 and CDR2 (germline): SGHTA, FQGTGA. The CDR3 totals 14 residues. The CDR3: CASTLGDRAYGYTF. The CDR3 bases are TGTGCCAGTACCCTCGGCGACAGGGCCTATGGCTACACCTTC.

This clonotype was counted many times. The chain links TRBV5-4 to TRBJ1-1; 10 bases are a match to TRBD1. Germline lookup yields CDR1 SGHNT and CDR2 YYREEE (reference sequence). V shed 3 bases, J shed 1 base, and the junction held 9 bases outside the gene matches. The CDR3 extends over 17 amino acids. CDR3 loop: CASSSPGQGPQNTEAFF. The CDR3 DNA reads as TGTGCCAGCAGCTCCCCGGGACAGGGGCCCCAGAACACTGAAGCTTTCTTT.

This clonotype has more than one count but fewer than ten. The chain uses TRBV27 and TRBJ2-7; D is perhaps TRBD2 (5 bases). V lost 6 bases, J lost 5 bases, and 26 bases lay in between. CDR1 and CDR2 (germline): MNHEY, SMNVEV (reference sequence). This CDR3 contains 17 residues. The DNA for the CDR3 is TGTGCCAGCAGGCCAGATCTGGGGAGCGGAAGTTGGGACGAGCAGTACTTC. It specifies CASRPDLGSGSWDEQYF.

This clonotype was seen a few times. The chain links TRBV3-1 to TRBJ2-1; TRBD1 might be the D (6 bases). V lost 0 bases to trimming and J lost 8 bases, with 11 bases between them. Germline V CDR1 and CDR2: LGHDT, YNNKEL (reference sequence). The CDR3 contains 14 residues. The CDR3 nucleotides are TGTGCCAGCAGCCAAGATTTCAGGGGCGATGAGCAGTTCTTC. Translated, it gives CASSQDFRGDEQFF.

The genes are TRBV23-1 and TRBJ1-5, with D possibly being TRBD1 (6 bases). TRBV23-1 is annotated as an ORF whose role is uncertain. The CDR3 length is 15 residues. Trimming shortened V by 3 bases and J by 4 bases, and 13 bases separated the two germline ends. CDR3 in amino acids: CASSHSPGTNQPQHF. The CDR3 region has the DNA TGCGCCAGCAGTCACTCGCCAGGGACAAATCAGCCCCAGCATTTT.

This chain links TRBV6-2 or TRBV6-3 with TRBJ1-5; D unresolved. Germline assignment: CDR1 MNHEY and CDR2 SVGEGT. The CDR3 contains 15 residues. V dropped 1 base and J dropped 3 bases, with 10 bases sitting between them. CDR3 DNA: TGTGCCAGCAGTTACTGGAGAAATGACAATCAGCCCCAGCATTTT. Its protein is CASSYWRNDNQPQHF.

The rearrangement uses TRBV12-3 or TRBV12-4 and TRBJ1-2, with 9 bases matching TRBD1. V lost 5 bases, J lost 5 bases, and 9 bases stayed unmatched. CDR3 length: 15 residues. CDR3 nucleotide sequence: TGTGCCAGCAGTGACCGACAGGGGGTGGGGTATGGCTACACCTTC. It specifies CASSDRQGVGYGYTF.

This clonotype came up a few times. The chain employs TRBV18 and TRBJ2-3; the D gene could be TRBD1 or TRBD2 (6 bases each). The CDR3 runs to 14 residues. Germline loops: CDR1 KGHSH, CDR2 LQKENI. Trimming stripped 2 bases from V and 14 bases from J, with 20 bases between. CDR3 region: CASSPADSGFKRYF. CDR3 bases: TGTGCCAGCTCACCAGCGGACAGCGGGTTCAAAAGGTATTTT.

This CDR3 reads CASSLGRREQFF. The CDR3 nucleotides read TGCGCCAGCAGCTTGGGACGACGAGAGCAGTTCTTC. This chain joins TRBV5-1 and TRBJ2-1; no clear D. The CDR3 length is 12 residues. CDR1 and CDR2 from the germline V gene are SGHRS and YFSETQ. The V gene lost 0 bases and the J gene lost 10 bases, with 8 bases spanning the gap.